These T cell receptor beta chains were read from a single sample in a study of cytomegalovirus exposure and HLA in healthy donors. Produced via immunoSEQ multiplex PCR; TCRdb's table is partial and in-frame only. Here the sample spans fewer than 130,000 clones, 74% being singletons. Sample: PBMCs. The source is a man in his forties or fifties in good health and CMV-seropositive. Both conserved end residues are part of each CDR3. The D gene is left open where the match is weak. Not every row has a clone size; where given, it reads once, few, many or a size class.

cdr3_aa: CASSDSMGGLKTF
cdr3_nt: TGTGCCAGCAGTGACTCGATGGGGGGATTGAAGACCTTC
d_call: .
j_call: TRBJ1-2
clone_size: .
v_call: TRBV6-4

cdr3_aa: CASSSDRVYEQYF
cdr3_nt: TGTGCCAGCAGTTCGGACAGGGTCTACGAGCAGTACTTC
d_call: TRBD1
j_call: TRBJ2-7
clone_size: .
v_call: TRBV6-1

cdr3_aa: CASSYTRTGYEQYF
cdr3_nt: TGTGCCAGCAGTTACACGAGGACAGGCTACGAGCAGTACTTC
d_call: TRBD1
j_call: TRBJ2-7
clone_size: .
v_call: TRBV6-5

cdr3_aa: CASSSTGVNEQFF
cdr3_nt: TGCGCCAGCAGCTCAACAGGGGTCAATGAGCAGTTCTTC
d_call: TRBD1
j_call: TRBJ2-1
clone_size: .
v_call: TRBV4-1

cdr3_aa: CASSLIPTVSYNEQFF
cdr3_nt: TGCGCCAGCAGCTTAATTCCCACTGTCTCCTACAATGAGCAGTTCTTC
d_call: .
j_call: TRBJ2-1
clone_size: .
v_call: TRBV5-1

cdr3_aa: CASSDANVGQPQHF
cdr3_nt: TGTGCCAGCAGTGACGCCAACGTCGGTCAGCCCCAGCATTTT
d_call: .
j_call: TRBJ1-5
clone_size: .
v_call: TRBV6-1

cdr3_aa: CASNTQQNTGELFF
cdr3_nt: TGTGCCAGCAACACACAGCAGAACACCGGGGAGCTGTTTTTT
d_call: .
j_call: TRBJ2-2
clone_size: .
v_call: TRBV5-5

cdr3_aa: CAWSTGAAEAFF
cdr3_nt: TGTGCCTGGTCGACAGGGGCGGCGGAAGCTTTCTTT
d_call: TRBD1
j_call: TRBJ1-1
clone_size: .
v_call: TRBV30

cdr3_aa: CASCRGQGRQPQHF
cdr3_nt: TGTGCCAGCTGCCGGGGACAGGGGCGGCAGCCCCAGCATTTT
d_call: TRBD1
j_call: TRBJ1-5
clone_size: .
v_call: TRBV6-4

cdr3_aa: CASSSYADRHNEQFF
cdr3_nt: TGTGCCAGCAGTTCCTATGCGGACAGACACAATGAGCAGTTCTTC
d_call: .
j_call: TRBJ2-1
clone_size: .
v_call: TRBV11-3

cdr3_aa: CASSYSADGGPRQFF
cdr3_nt: TGTGCCAGCAGTTACTCTGCCGATGGGGGCCCACGGCAGTTCTTC
d_call: .
j_call: TRBJ2-1
clone_size: once
v_call: TRBV6-5

cdr3_aa: CASSSGYRDSIYNEQFF
cdr3_nt: TGTGCCAGCAGTTCCGGGTACCGGGACAGCATTTACAATGAGCAGTTCTTC
d_call: TRBD1
j_call: TRBJ2-1
clone_size: .
v_call: TRBV28

cdr3_aa: CASSFQFYGYTF
cdr3_nt: TGTGCCAGCAGCTTCCAGTTCTATGGCTACACCTTC
d_call: .
j_call: TRBJ1-2
clone_size: few
v_call: TRBV7-2

cdr3_aa: CASSLVWTANTEAFF
cdr3_nt: TGTGCCAGCAGCTTAGTCTGGACAGCGAACACTGAAGCTTTCTTT
d_call: .
j_call: TRBJ1-1
clone_size: few
v_call: TRBV7-2

cdr3_aa: CASSRTRGNNSPLHF
cdr3_nt: TGTGCCAGTAGTCGGACAAGGGGGAATAATTCACCCCTCCACTTT
d_call: .
j_call: TRBJ1-6
clone_size: .
v_call: TRBV19

cdr3_aa: CASSEGGRPYGYTF
cdr3_nt: TGTGCCAGCAGTGAAGGGGGCAGGCCCTATGGCTACACCTTC
d_call: .
j_call: TRBJ1-2
clone_size: .
v_call: TRBV6-1

cdr3_aa: CAISESTQAYEQYF
cdr3_nt: TGTGCCATCAGTGAGTCGACACAGGCCTACGAGCAGTACTTC
d_call: .
j_call: TRBJ2-7
clone_size: .
v_call: TRBV10-3

cdr3_aa: CASSLALSVDTGELFF
cdr3_nt: TGCGCCAGCAGCTTGGCCCTTTCGGTCGACACCGGGGAGCTGTTTTTT
d_call: .
j_call: TRBJ2-2
clone_size: .
v_call: TRBV5-1

cdr3_aa: CASGSWTGANYGYTF
cdr3_nt: TGCGCCAGCGGCTCCTGGACAGGGGCAAACTATGGCTACACCTTC
d_call: TRBD1
j_call: TRBJ1-2
clone_size: .
v_call: TRBV5-1

cdr3_aa: CASSDPRAGEKLFF
cdr3_nt: TGTGCCAGCAGTGACCCCAGGGCAGGTGAAAAACTGTTTTTT
d_call: .
j_call: TRBJ1-4
clone_size: .
v_call: TRBV2